These T cell receptor beta chains were read from a single sample in a study of chemoradiotherapy in HPV16-positive cancers. The table came from immunoSEQ multiplex PCR; TCRdb's copy has only in-frame clones and leaves some out. The sample records about 13,000 clones, about 85% being singletons. This material consisted of blood, taken from a patient who underwent chemoradiotherapy. These receptor sequences come from a human donor with HPV-associated anogenital cancer. The CDR3 runs from the conserved cysteine through the conserved F or W. Fields, in order: clone size, J gene, V gene, D gene, CDR3 protein, CDR3 DNA. D genes are given only for firm matches. For some rows the clone size is stated as once, few or many, or as a class when expanded; others skip it.

>NA|TRBJ2-1|TRBV2|NA
CASSELEDNEQFF
TGTGCCAGCAGTGAACTGGAAGACAATGAGCAGTTCTTC
>NA|TRBJ1-4|TRBV28|TRBD1
CASSGRTGGEKLFF
TGTGCCAGCAGTGGTAGGACAGGGGGTGAAAAACTGTTTTTT
>once|TRBJ1-5|TRBV7-6|NA
CASSLRSGGNQPQHF
TGTGCCAGCAGCTTACGATCGGGGGGGAATCAGCCCCAGCATTTT
>NA|TRBJ1-6|TRBV7-2|TRBD1
CASSLEGGRPNSPLHF
TGTGCCAGCAGCTTAGAAGGGGGCAGACCGAATTCACCCCTCCACTTT
>NA|TRBJ2-7|TRBV7-2|NA
CASSLKWDSYEQYF
TGTGCCAGCAGCTTAAAGTGGGATTCCTACGAGCAGTACTTC
>NA|TRBJ2-5|TRBV5-5|NA
CASSLPGQETQYF
TGTGCCAGCAGCTTGCCGGGGCAAGAGACCCAGTACTTC
>NA|TRBJ1-2|TRBV5-4|TRBD1
CASSSAGQGFGGYTF
TGTGCCAGCAGCTCCGCGGGACAGGGTTTTGGTGGCTACACCTTC
>NA|TRBJ2-2|TRBV29-1|NA
CSARTEKNTGELFF
TGCAGCGCCCGGACAGAAAAGAACACCGGGGAGCTGTTTTTT
>NA|TRBJ1-2|TRBV7-2|NA
CASSFPRAGNYGYTF
TGTGCCAGCAGCTTTCCGCGCGCGGGTAACTATGGCTACACCTTC
>NA|TRBJ1-1|TRBV15|NA
CATSRDRRNTEAFF
TGTGCCACCAGCAGAGATCGTAGGAACACTGAAGCTTTCTTT
>few|TRBJ1-2|TRBV7-9|NA
CASSLARGANYGYTF
TGTGCCAGCAGCTTAGCCCGGGGCGCTAACTATGGCTACACCTTC
>NA|TRBJ2-5|TRBV5-1|TRBD1
CASSPYLGRGQLETQYF
TGCGCCAGCAGCCCCTACCTGGGCAGGGGGCAGTTGGAGACCCAGTACTTC
>NA|TRBJ2-5|TRBV5-5|TRBD1
CASRDRSQETQYF
TGTGCCAGCAGGGACAGGTCCCAAGAGACCCAGTACTTC
>once|TRBJ1-2|TRBV30|NA
CAWSVSGAATNYGYTF
TGTGCCTGGAGTGTTTCGGGGGCAGCAACTAACTATGGCTACACCTTC
>NA|TRBJ1-5|TRBV27|NA
CASSKRQVNQPQHF
TGTGCCAGCAGTAAAAGACAGGTCAATCAGCCCCAGCATTTT
>NA|TRBJ2-5|TRBV14|NA
CASSLTTNSWGETQYF
TGTGCCAGCAGCCTAACTACCAACAGTTGGGGGGAGACCCAGTACTTC
>once|TRBJ2-2|TRBV5-1|NA
CASTSAAANTGELFF
TGCGCCAGCACTAGTGCAGCCGCGAACACCGGGGAGCTGTTTTTT
>NA|TRBJ1-1|TRBV11-2|NA
CASSPDQVAFF
TGTGCCAGCAGCCCGGACCAAGTAGCTTTCTTT
>NA|TRBJ2-7|TRBV4-2|TRBD1
CASSHVGQGGHEQYF
TGTGCCAGCAGCCATGTGGGACAGGGGGGCCACGAGCAGTACTTC
>NA|TRBJ2-5|TRBV19|TRBD2
CASSIPGLATAQYF
TGTGCCAGTAGTATCCCGGGACTAGCTACGGCCCAGTACTTC
>NA|TRBJ2-7|TRBV28|NA
CASSSEIYEQYF
TGTGCCAGCAGTTCGGAGATCTACGAGCAGTACTTC
>NA|TRBJ1-1|TRBV7-2|NA
CASSLDGQVDRTEAFF
TGTGCCAGCAGCTTAGATGGACAAGTAGATCGCACTGAAGCTTTCTTT
>NA|TRBJ2-7|TRBV6-1|NA
CASSGKAEQYF
TGTGCCAGCAGTGGAAAGGCCGAGCAGTACTTC
>NA|TRBJ2-4|TRBV19|NA
CASSARVGIAKNIQYF
TGTGCCAGTAGTGCCCGGGTTGGGATCGCCAAAAACATTCAGTACTTC
>NA|TRBJ1-3|TRBV4-1|NA
CASSQDKGVVTSGNTIYF
TGCGCCAGCAGCCAAGATAAAGGTGTGGTGACCTCTGGAAACACCATATATTTT
>few|TRBJ1-6|TRBV6-5|NA
CASRQRGPLHF
TGTGCCAGCAGGCAACGAGGGCCCCTCCACTTT
>once|TRBJ2-2|TRBV5-1|NA
CASSSSDGQTGELFF
TGCGCCAGCAGCTCCAGTGATGGGCAAACCGGGGAGCTGTTTTTT
>NA|TRBJ1-1|TRBV9|TRBD1
CASSVGQGRPQGMAFF
TGTGCCAGCAGCGTCGGACAGGGGCGGCCCCAGGGGATGGCTTTCTTT
>NA|TRBJ2-3|TRBV7-9|TRBD2
CASSYRGGDTQYF
TGTGCCAGCAGCTACCGCGGGGGAGATACGCAGTATTTT
>NA|TRBJ2-1|TRBV4-1|NA
CASSPSPRDTNNEQFF
TGCGCCAGCAGCCCTAGCCCTCGGGACACCAACAATGAGCAGTTCTTC
>NA|TRBJ2-7|TRBV19|TRBD2
CASSIGRGESYEQYF
TGTGCCAGTAGTATCGGGCGGGGGGAATCCTACGAGCAGTACTTC
>NA|TRBJ2-1|TRBV9|NA
CASSAHTGSGASEQFF
TGTGCCAGCAGCGCTCATACCGGATCGGGGGCTAGTGAGCAGTTCTTC
>NA|TRBJ1-2|TRBV10-2|TRBD1
CASSAGTGDGYTF
TGCGCCAGCAGCGCCGGGACAGGGGATGGCTACACCTTC
>NA|TRBJ1-2|TRBV30|NA
CAWSKQGYGYTF
TGTGCCTGGAGTAAACAGGGATACGGCTACACCTTC
>few|TRBJ1-2|TRBV19|TRBD1
CASSTTTGGAGYTF
TGTGCCAGTAGTACAACCACAGGGGGGGCTGGCTACACCTTC
>NA|TRBJ1-2|TRBV19|NA
CASRGNYGYTF
TGTGCCTCCCGGGGCAACTATGGCTACACCTTC
>NA|TRBJ2-6|TRBV5-3|TRBD1
CARSTGQGRAGANVLTF
TGTGCCAGAAGCACGGGACAGGGACGGGCTGGGGCCAACGTCCTGACTTTC
>once|TRBJ1-2|TRBV7-8|NA
CASSSDRPNYGYTF
TGTGCCAGCAGCTCCGACAGACCTAACTATGGCTACACCTTC
>NA|TRBJ2-7|TRBV7-2|TRBD2
CASSSGLAGHEQYF
TGTGCCAGCAGCTCGGGACTAGCGGGCCACGAGCAGTACTTC
>once|TRBJ2-3|TRBV7-2|TRBD2
CASSPGGAGDTQYF
TGTGCCAGCAGCCCGGGGGGGGCCGGGGATACGCAGTATTTT
>once|TRBJ2-1|TRBV27|TRBD2
CASSSPGTSGGIWFNEQFF
TGTGCCAGCAGTTCCCCCGGGACTAGCGGGGGGATTTGGTTTAATGAGCAGTTCTTC
>NA|TRBJ1-6|TRBV30|NA
CAWSTGDNSPLHF
TGTGCCTGGAGTACCGGGGACAATTCACCCCTCCACTTT
>NA|TRBJ1-2|TRBV7-2|TRBD1
CASSLVGQPSYGYTF
TGTGCCAGCAGCTTAGTGGGACAGCCTTCCTATGGCTACACCTTC
>NA|TRBJ1-2|TRBV29-1|TRBD1
CSVSEQGALSNSGYTF
TGCAGCGTTTCAGAACAGGGGGCGCTTTCAAATTCGGGCTACACCTTC
>NA|TRBJ1-2|TRBV6-1|TRBD1
CASSDPPGTGSGYTF
TGTGCCAGCAGTGACCCCCCCGGGACAGGGAGTGGCTACACCTTC
>NA|TRBJ1-1|TRBV6-1|NA
CASSRPKKGTEAFF
TGTGCCAGCAGTCGGCCGAAGAAGGGCACTGAAGCTTTCTTT